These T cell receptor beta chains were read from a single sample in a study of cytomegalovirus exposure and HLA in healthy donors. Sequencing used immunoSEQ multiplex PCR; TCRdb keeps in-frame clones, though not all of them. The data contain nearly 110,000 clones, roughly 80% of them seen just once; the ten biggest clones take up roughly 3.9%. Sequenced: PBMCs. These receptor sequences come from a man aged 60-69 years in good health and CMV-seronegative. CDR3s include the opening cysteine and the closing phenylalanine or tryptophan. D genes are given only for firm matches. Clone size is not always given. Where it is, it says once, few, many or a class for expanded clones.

CDR3aa: CASSFLAGGPTGELFF
CDR3nt: TGTGCCAGCAGCTTTTTGGCGGGGGGGCCTACCGGGGAGCTGTTTTTT
v_gene: TRBV7-2
abundance: -
d_gene: TRBD2
len: 16
j_gene: TRBJ2-2

CDR3aa: CASSYSTSGESSYNEQFF
CDR3nt: TGTGCCAGCAGTTACTCGACTAGCGGGGAGAGCTCCTACAATGAGCAGTTCTTC
v_gene: TRBV2
abundance: once
d_gene: TRBD2
len: 18
j_gene: TRBJ2-1

CDR3aa: CASSQDRELAEAFF
CDR3nt: TGTGCCAGCAGCCAAGATCGGGAGTTGGCTGAAGCTTTCTTT
v_gene: TRBV4-2
abundance: -
d_gene: -
len: 14
j_gene: TRBJ1-1

CDR3aa: CASSRTGLAIVEKLFF
CDR3nt: TGTGCCAGTAGCCGGACAGGGCTCGCAATAGTTGAAAAACTGTTTTTT
v_gene: TRBV19
abundance: -
d_gene: TRBD1
len: 16
j_gene: TRBJ1-4

CDR3aa: CASSYSGDGTNEKLFF
CDR3nt: TGTGCCAGCAGTTACTCCGGGGATGGGACTAATGAAAAACTGTTTTTT
v_gene: TRBV6-5
abundance: few
d_gene: -
len: 16
j_gene: TRBJ1-4

CDR3aa: CASMGVGLAKETQYF
CDR3nt: TGTGCCAGCATGGGCGTCGGGCTAGCCAAAGAGACCCAGTACTTC
v_gene: TRBV6-1
abundance: -
d_gene: -
len: 15
j_gene: TRBJ2-5

CDR3aa: CAISERGQGSTEAFF
CDR3nt: TGTGCCATCAGTGAGAGGGGACAGGGCTCCACTGAAGCTTTCTTT
v_gene: TRBV10-3
abundance: -
d_gene: TRBD1
len: 15
j_gene: TRBJ1-1

CDR3aa: CASSSQGPDTQYF
CDR3nt: TGTGCCAGCAGCTCACAGGGCCCAGATACGCAGTATTTT
v_gene: TRBV7-9
abundance: few
d_gene: -
len: 13
j_gene: TRBJ2-3

CDR3aa: CASANGSPLHF
CDR3nt: TGTGCCAGCGCTAACGGTTCACCCCTCCACTTT
v_gene: TRBV7-9
abundance: -
d_gene: -
len: 11
j_gene: TRBJ1-6

CDR3aa: CATRRQGGGKTQYF
CDR3nt: TGTGCCACCCGGAGGCAGGGAGGTGGGAAGACCCAGTACTTC
v_gene: TRBV19
abundance: -
d_gene: -
len: 14
j_gene: TRBJ2-5

CDR3aa: CASSLGQDLYGYTF
CDR3nt: TGTGCCAGCAGCTTAGGTCAGGATCTCTATGGCTACACCTTC
v_gene: TRBV5-8
abundance: -
d_gene: -
len: 14
j_gene: TRBJ1-2

CDR3aa: CASSVVVADEQFF
CDR3nt: TGTGCCAGCAGCGTAGTGGTAGCGGATGAGCAGTTCTTC
v_gene: TRBV9
abundance: -
d_gene: -
len: 13
j_gene: TRBJ2-1

CDR3aa: CASTSPGAAGPQETQYF
CDR3nt: TGTGCCAGCACCTCCCCTGGAGCAGCGGGACCCCAAGAGACCCAGTACTTC
v_gene: TRBV5-6
abundance: -
d_gene: TRBD2
len: 17
j_gene: TRBJ2-5

CDR3aa: CASSLQEGEGETQYF
CDR3nt: TGTGCCAGCAGCTTACAGGAGGGGGAGGGAGAGACCCAGTACTTC
v_gene: TRBV7-2
abundance: -
d_gene: -
len: 15
j_gene: TRBJ2-5

CDR3aa: CASSEGAGSYNEQFF
CDR3nt: TGTGCCAGCAGCGAAGGGGCAGGATCCTACAATGAGCAGTTCTTC
v_gene: TRBV9
abundance: -
d_gene: -
len: 15
j_gene: TRBJ2-1

CDR3aa: CASSLSVQGGGYTF
CDR3nt: TGCGCCAGCAGCTTGTCCGTACAGGGAGGGGGCTACACCTTC
v_gene: TRBV5-1
abundance: -
d_gene: -
len: 14
j_gene: TRBJ1-2

CDR3aa: CASSLLGGGQPQHF
CDR3nt: TGTGCCAGCAGTTTACTAGGGGGCGGTCAGCCCCAGCATTTT
v_gene: TRBV27
abundance: -
d_gene: TRBD1
len: 14
j_gene: TRBJ1-5

CDR3aa: CASSFGLTYEQYF
CDR3nt: TGTGCCAGCAGCTTCGGGTTAACCTACGAGCAGTACTTC
v_gene: TRBV5-6
abundance: -
d_gene: -
len: 13
j_gene: TRBJ2-7

CDR3aa: CASSLKGQDTEAFF
CDR3nt: TGTGCCAGCAGCTTGAAGGGGCAGGACACTGAAGCTTTCTTT
v_gene: TRBV7-9
abundance: few
d_gene: -
len: 14
j_gene: TRBJ1-1

CDR3aa: CASSPVGGGAADTQYF
CDR3nt: TGTGCCAGCAGCCCCGTAGGCGGGGGGGCAGCAGATACGCAGTATTTT
v_gene: TRBV7-2
abundance: -
d_gene: TRBD2
len: 16
j_gene: TRBJ2-3

CDR3aa: CASSYSTRETQYF
CDR3nt: TGTGCCAGCAGTTACTCTACTCGGGAGACCCAGTACTTC
v_gene: TRBV6-5
abundance: -
d_gene: -
len: 13
j_gene: TRBJ2-5

CDR3aa: CASSPPVHTGELFF
CDR3nt: TGTGCCAGCAGTCCCCCTGTCCACACCGGGGAGCTGTTTTTT
v_gene: TRBV28
abundance: -
d_gene: -
len: 14
j_gene: TRBJ2-2

CDR3aa: CASRDNRGKGYGYTF
CDR3nt: TGTGCCAGCAGGGACAACAGGGGGAAGGGCTATGGCTACACCTTC
v_gene: TRBV2
abundance: -
d_gene: TRBD1
len: 15
j_gene: TRBJ1-2

CDR3aa: CASTPGQSNYGYTF
CDR3nt: TGTGCCAGTACCCCGGGACAGTCTAACTATGGCTACACCTTC
v_gene: TRBV19
abundance: -
d_gene: TRBD1
len: 14
j_gene: TRBJ1-2

CDR3aa: CASSFLAGITDTQYF
CDR3nt: TGCGCCAGCAGCTTCCTTGCGGGGATCACAGATACGCAGTATTTT
v_gene: TRBV5-1
abundance: -
d_gene: -
len: 15
j_gene: TRBJ2-3

CDR3aa: CAIQTPGQTISNQPQHF
CDR3nt: TGTGCCATCCAAACCCCTGGCCAGACAATTAGCAATCAGCCCCAGCATTTT
v_gene: TRBV10-3
abundance: -
d_gene: -
len: 17
j_gene: TRBJ1-5

CDR3aa: CASSEGQGYSPLHF
CDR3nt: TGTGCCAGCAGCGAGGGACAGGGGTATTCACCCCTCCACTTT
v_gene: TRBV9
abundance: -
d_gene: TRBD1
len: 14
j_gene: TRBJ1-6

CDR3aa: CASSRFGGQGAFSVEKLFF
CDR3nt: TGTGCCAGCAGCCGATTCGGAGGCCAGGGGGCCTTTAGTGTGGAAAAACTGTTTTTT
v_gene: TRBV27
abundance: -
d_gene: TRBD1
len: 19
j_gene: TRBJ1-4

CDR3aa: CASSFSGLNTEAFF
CDR3nt: TGCGCCAGCAGCTTTTCGGGGTTGAACACTGAAGCTTTCTTT
v_gene: TRBV5-1
abundance: once
d_gene: -
len: 14
j_gene: TRBJ1-1